This is a list of T cell receptor beta chains from one sample in a study of T cell repertoires in cytomegalovirus infection. TCRdb analysed the reads with MiXCR anew, one entry per CDR3 protein. The sample has about 830,000 distinct CDR3 sequences, about 31% seen once. Their antigens are not known. The source was cultured CD8+ T cells from PBMCs, collected from culture after CMV antigen stimulation. These receptors came from a human donor in good health (CMV status not recorded). Some clones in this sample may be carry-over from other donors' samples. Each CDR3 is given with its conserved first and last residue. The order of the fields is D gene, clone size, V gene, J gene, CDR3 protein. D genes are given only for firm matches. The size entry is marked missing in some rows and otherwise reads once, few, many or a size class.

D gene: TRBD1
clone size: .
V gene: TRBV6-2/TRBV6-3
J gene: TRBJ2-2
CDR3 protein: CASSDWDREIVGELFF

D gene: .
clone size: once
V gene: TRBV6-6
J gene: TRBJ2-6
CDR3 protein: CASSSITGSGANVLTF

D gene: .
clone size: many
V gene: TRBV6-1
J gene: TRBJ1-2
CDR3 protein: CASRTGSGYTF

D gene: .
clone size: many
V gene: TRBV7-8
J gene: TRBJ1-1
CDR3 protein: CASSLGGPEAFF

D gene: TRBD2
clone size: .
V gene: TRBV12-3/TRBV12-4
J gene: TRBJ2-5
CDR3 protein: CASGGPAGGTQYF

D gene: .
clone size: .
V gene: TRBV9
J gene: TRBJ1-1
CDR3 protein: CASSESGQPEAFF

D gene: .
clone size: .
V gene: TRBV18
J gene: TRBJ1-4
CDR3 protein: CASSPDWEEIEKLFF

D gene: .
clone size: many
V gene: TRBV7-2
J gene: TRBJ2-5
CDR3 protein: CASSLALRDNPLETQYF

D gene: TRBD1
clone size: few
V gene: TRBV14
J gene: TRBJ1-2
CDR3 protein: CASSQDTGGVYGYTF

D gene: .
clone size: .
V gene: TRBV7-3
J gene: TRBJ2-1
CDR3 protein: CASSPTGTFNGEQFF

D gene: .
clone size: many
V gene: TRBV7-2
J gene: TRBJ1-3
CDR3 protein: CASSLGQGKSGNTIYF

D gene: .
clone size: few
V gene: TRBV7-2
J gene: TRBJ2-3
CDR3 protein: CASSLTWGTDTQYF

D gene: .
clone size: many
V gene: TRBV6-6
J gene: TRBJ2-1
CDR3 protein: CASSANNEQFF

D gene: .
clone size: few
V gene: TRBV3-1
J gene: TRBJ1-6
CDR3 protein: CASSQELNDAPFHF

D gene: .
clone size: many
V gene: TRBV12-3/TRBV12-4
J gene: TRBJ1-4
CDR3 protein: CASSFQPGPSTNEKLFF

D gene: .
clone size: few
V gene: TRBV4-1
J gene: TRBJ2-2
CDR3 protein: CASSRGPRNTGELFF

D gene: TRBD2
clone size: .
V gene: TRBV15
J gene: TRBJ2-1
CDR3 protein: CATSRDWGSGGKGEQFF

D gene: .
clone size: .
V gene: TRBV9
J gene: TRBJ2-3
CDR3 protein: CASSVGEGGADTQYF

D gene: .
clone size: .
V gene: TRBV20-1
J gene: TRBJ2-7
CDR3 protein: CSAGLDEQYF